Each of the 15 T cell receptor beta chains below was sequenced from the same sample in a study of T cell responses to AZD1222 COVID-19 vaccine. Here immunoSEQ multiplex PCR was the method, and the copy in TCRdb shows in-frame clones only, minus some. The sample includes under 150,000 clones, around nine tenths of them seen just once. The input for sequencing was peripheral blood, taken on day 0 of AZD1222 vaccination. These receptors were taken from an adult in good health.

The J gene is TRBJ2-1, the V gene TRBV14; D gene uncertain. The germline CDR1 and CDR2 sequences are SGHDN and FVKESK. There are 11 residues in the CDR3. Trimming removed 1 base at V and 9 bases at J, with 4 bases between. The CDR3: CASSQGVEQFF. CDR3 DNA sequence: TGTGCCAGCAGCCAAGGAGTTGAGCAGTTCTTC.

This CDR3 is CASSPGRSEGYTF. The CDR3 coding sequence is TGTGCCAGCAGTCCTGGACGGTCGGAAGGCTACACCTTC. The chain joins TRBV12-3 or TRBV12-4 to TRBJ1-2; no clear D. V was cut by 5 bases and J by 8 bases, with 15 bases left in between. The CDR3 length is 13 residues.

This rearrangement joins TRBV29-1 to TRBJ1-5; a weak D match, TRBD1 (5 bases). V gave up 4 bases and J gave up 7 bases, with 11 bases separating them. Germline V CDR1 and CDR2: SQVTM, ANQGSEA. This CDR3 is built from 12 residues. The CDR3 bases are TGCAGCGTTGGGGGGGTAGGGCAGCCCCAGCATTTT. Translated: CSVGGVGQPQHF.

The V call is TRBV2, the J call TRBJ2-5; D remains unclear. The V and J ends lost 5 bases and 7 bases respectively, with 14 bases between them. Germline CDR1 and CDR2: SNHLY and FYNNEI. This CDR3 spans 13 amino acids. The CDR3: CASSSRQKGTQYF. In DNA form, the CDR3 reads TGTGCCAGCAGTTCAAGGCAGAAGGGGACCCAGTACTTC.

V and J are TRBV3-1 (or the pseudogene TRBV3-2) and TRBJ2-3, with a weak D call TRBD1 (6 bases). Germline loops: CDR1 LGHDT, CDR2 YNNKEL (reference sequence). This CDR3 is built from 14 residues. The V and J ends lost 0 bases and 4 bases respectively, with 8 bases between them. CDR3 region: CASSQDRGSDTQYF. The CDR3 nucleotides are TGTGCCAGCAGCCAAGACAGGGGCTCAGATACGCAGTATTTT.

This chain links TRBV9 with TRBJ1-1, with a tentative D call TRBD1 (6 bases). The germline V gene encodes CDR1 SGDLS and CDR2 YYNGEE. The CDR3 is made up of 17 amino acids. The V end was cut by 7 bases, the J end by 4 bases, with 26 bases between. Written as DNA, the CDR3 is TGTGCCAGCCACAAGGGGGGGGCGGAAGACAGGTTCACTGAAGCTTTCTTT. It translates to CASHKGGAEDRFTEAFF.

CDR3 in DNA: TGTGCCAGCCGTAGCGCCGGAGGGGATACGCAGTATTTT. Translation: CASRSAGGDTQYF. The J gene is TRBJ2-3, the V gene TRBV6-5; tentatively, D is TRBD2 (6 bases). Germline values: CDR1 MNHEY, CDR2 SVGAGI. The CDR3 consists of 13 residues. Trimming left V 8 bases short and J 6 bases short, with 15 bases between.

DNA of the CDR3: TGTGCCAGCAGCCCTGGGACAGGGGGCGTTTTAGAGACCCAGTACTTC. It codes for CASSPGTGGVLETQYF. The chain couples TRBV7-9 to TRBJ2-5, with TRBD1 matching over 12 bases. The V segment lost 5 bases and the J segment 4 bases; nucleotides outside the gene matches: 8. This CDR3 is 16 amino acids long. Germline CDR1 and CDR2: SEHNR and FQNEAQ (reference sequence).

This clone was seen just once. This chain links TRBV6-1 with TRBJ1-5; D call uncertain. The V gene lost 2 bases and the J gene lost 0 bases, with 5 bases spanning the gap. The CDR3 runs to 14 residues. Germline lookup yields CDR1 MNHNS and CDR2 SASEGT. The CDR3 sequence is CASSEFPSNQPQHF. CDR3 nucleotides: TGTGCCAGCAGTGAATTCCCTAGCAATCAGCCCCAGCATTTT.

In DNA form, the CDR3 reads TGTGCCAGCAGGGCCCTCCGAGAGACCCAGTACTTC. Translated, it gives CASRALRETQYF. The rearrangement links TRBV28 to TRBJ2-5; no reliable D call. The V end was cut by 6 bases, the J end by 4 bases, with 9 bases between. The CDR3 has 12 amino acids. The germline gives CDR1 MDHEN, CDR2 SYDVKM.

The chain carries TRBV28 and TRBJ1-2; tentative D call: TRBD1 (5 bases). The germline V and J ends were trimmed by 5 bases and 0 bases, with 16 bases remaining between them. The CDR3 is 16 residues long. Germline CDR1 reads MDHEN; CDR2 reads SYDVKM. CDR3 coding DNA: TGTGCCAGCAGTAACCGGGGGGTCACTTCTAACTATGGCTACACCTTC. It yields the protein CASSNRGVTSNYGYTF.

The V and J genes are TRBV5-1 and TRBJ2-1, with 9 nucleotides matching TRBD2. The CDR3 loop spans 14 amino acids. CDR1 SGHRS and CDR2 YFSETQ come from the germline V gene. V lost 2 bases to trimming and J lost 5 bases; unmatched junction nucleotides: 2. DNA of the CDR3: TGCGCCAGCAGCTTAGCGGGGGGAAACAATGAGCAGTTCTTC. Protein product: CASSLAGGNNEQFF.

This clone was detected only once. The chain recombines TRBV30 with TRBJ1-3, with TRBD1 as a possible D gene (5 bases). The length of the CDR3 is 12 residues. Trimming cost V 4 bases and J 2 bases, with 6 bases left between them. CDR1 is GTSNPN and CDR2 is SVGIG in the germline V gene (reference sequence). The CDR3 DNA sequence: TGTGCCTGGACAGGGCCTGGAAACACCATATATTTT. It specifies CAWTGPGNTIYF.

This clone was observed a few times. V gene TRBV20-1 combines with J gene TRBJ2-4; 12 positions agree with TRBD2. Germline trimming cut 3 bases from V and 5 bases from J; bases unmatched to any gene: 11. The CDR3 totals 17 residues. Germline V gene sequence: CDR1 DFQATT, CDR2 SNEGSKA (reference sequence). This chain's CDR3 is CSASRRLAGASENIQYF. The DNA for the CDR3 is TGCAGTGCTAGTAGACGACTAGCGGGGGCATCGGAAAACATTCAGTACTTC.

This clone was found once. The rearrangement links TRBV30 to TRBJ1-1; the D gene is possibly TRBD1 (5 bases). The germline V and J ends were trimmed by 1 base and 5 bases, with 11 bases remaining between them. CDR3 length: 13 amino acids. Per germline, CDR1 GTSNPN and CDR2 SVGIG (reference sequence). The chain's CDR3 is CAWSGGARTEAFF. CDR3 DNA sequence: TGTGCCTGGAGTGGAGGGGCGAGGACTGAAGCTTTCTTT.